Below, 13 T cell receptor beta chains from the same sample are listed, as sequenced in a study of blood T cell repertoires in COVID-19. Sequencing used immunoSEQ multiplex PCR; TCRdb keeps in-frame clones, though not all of them. The sample holds 150,000 to 200,000 clones, approximately 91% seen once. The sequenced sample was peripheral blood. The receptors originated from a man aged 70-80 years with active or convalescent COVID-19.

The genes are TRBV10-3 and TRBJ1-4, with TRBD1 as a possible D gene (5 bases). V was trimmed by 0 bases and J by 10 bases, leaving 21 bases between them. CDR1 and CDR2 from the germline V gene are ENHRY and SYGVKD. This CDR3 has 17 amino acids. The CDR3 DNA reads TGTGCCATCAGTGAGTCGACACCGGACAAGGCCGGGGGAAAACTGTTTTTT. The encoded protein is CAISESTPDKAGGKLFF.

The chain combines TRBV5-4 with TRBJ2-3, with 9 bases identical to TRBD1. The V and J ends lost 3 bases and 4 bases, in that order; junction bases with no gene match: 9. Germline V lookup: CDR1 SGHNT, CDR2 YYREEE (reference sequence). There are 16 residues in the CDR3. CDR3 amino acids: CASSYLQGARADTQYF. The DNA for the CDR3 is TGTGCCAGCAGCTACTTACAGGGGGCGCGAGCAGATACGCAGTATTTT.

This clone was seen a handful of times. The V gene is TRBV30, the J gene TRBJ2-7; D is unresolved. V lost 5 bases, J lost 1 base, and 9 bases lay in between. The CDR3 has 12 residues. CDR1 is GTSNPN, CDR2 SVGIG, per germline (reference sequence). CDR3 amino acids: CAWRDGSYEQYF. CDR3 bases: TGTGCCTGGCGCGACGGGTCCTACGAGCAGTACTTC.

This clone was found a few times. The CDR3 region has the DNA TGTGCCATCAGCCGGGGAGGGGGCACTGAAGCTTTCTTT. Translating gives CAISRGGGTEAFF. The genes are TRBV10-3 and TRBJ1-1, with D possibly matching TRBD1 (6 bases). The germline gives CDR1 ENHRY, CDR2 SYGVKD. The V gene lost 6 bases and the J gene lost 4 bases, with 12 bases spanning the gap. The CDR3 spans 13 residues.

CDR3 nucleotide sequence: TGTGCCAGCAGCCTAGCGGGAGGGCGAGATACGCAGTATTTT. This encodes CASSLAGGRDTQYF. The chain has TRBV11-3 and TRBJ2-3; 12 nucleotides align to TRBD2. The V segment lost 5 bases and the J segment 5 bases; nucleotides outside the gene matches: 2. Germline assignment: CDR1 SGHNT and CDR2 YENEEA. The CDR3 extends over 14 amino acids.

This chain uses TRBV2 with TRBJ2-5; D possibly corresponds to TRBD2 (6 bases). The CDR3 length is 13 residues. V was trimmed by 9 bases and J by 5 bases, leaving 16 bases between them. Germline-derived CDR1 and CDR2 are SNHLY and FYNNEI. The CDR3 here is CARTGGAGETQYF. CDR3 sequence (DNA): TGTGCCAGAACCGGCGGGGCGGGTGAGACCCAGTACTTC.

The gene calls are TRBV28 and TRBJ1-5, with D tentatively TRBD1 (6 bases). The CDR3 contains 15 residues. Germline CDR1 is MDHEN and CDR2 is SYDVKM. V gave up 2 bases and J gave up 6 bases, with 14 bases separating them. CDR3 DNA sequence: TGTGCCAGCAGTTTAGGCGGGGGCCCGGGTCAGCCCCAGCATTTT. Translated, it gives CASSLGGGPGQPQHF.

The rearrangement links TRBV2 to TRBJ2-1; 10 bases map to TRBD2. Germline CDR1 and CDR2: SNHLY and FYNNEI. This CDR3 is built from 11 residues. Losses at the gene ends were 6 bases for V and 15 bases for J; bases not matched to a gene: 5. The CDR3 loop reads CASRLAGVLFF. CDR3 sequence (DNA): TGTGCCAGCAGGCTAGCGGGAGTCCTGTTCTTC.

This clone has more than one count but fewer than ten. This sequence joins TRBV6-5 and TRBJ2-5; 8 positions agree with TRBD1. The ends lost 9 bases at V and 5 bases at J; junction bases unmatched: 14. Germline assignment: CDR1 MNHEY and CDR2 SVGAGI. The CDR3 length is 15 residues. The CDR3 DNA reads TGTGCCAGTTTTGGAGCCAGGGGGCCTAGCGAGACCCAGTACTTC. This encodes CASFGARGPSETQYF.

This clone has just a few counts. The genes are TRBV12-3 or TRBV12-4 and TRBJ2-1; 9 bases map to TRBD2. The junction had 1 base not matched to a gene; V was cut back by 1 base and J by 9 bases. The CDR3 loop spans 13 amino acids. The CDR3 sequence: CASSLGTSVEQFF. CDR3 coding DNA: TGTGCCAGCAGTTTAGGGACTAGCGTTGAGCAGTTCTTC.

The genes are TRBV9 and TRBJ1-3; 8 bases match TRBD1. Germline V gene sequence: CDR1 SGDLS, CDR2 YYNGEE. The trim removed 0 bases at V and 0 bases at J, leaving 5 bases unmatched. The CDR3 length is 17 residues. The CDR3 DNA is TGTGCCAGCAGCGTAGTCGACAGGGGAAGCTCTGGAAACACCATATATTTT. Protein product: CASSVVDRGSSGNTIYF.

The genes are TRBV5-3 and TRBJ2-5, with D unclear. TRBV5-3 is placed among ORFs of uncertain function. V lost 5 bases and J lost 1, with 15 bases in between. This CDR3 region has 15 residues. The CDR3 DNA reads as TGTGCCAGAAGACCCAGACACGAACCCCAAGAGACCCAGTACTTC. It codes for CARRPRHEPQETQYF.

This clone has just one count. CDR3 in DNA: TGTGCCAGCAGCTACGGGGAGGATACGCAGTATTTT. Residues: CASSYGEDTQYF. The chain joins TRBV28 to TRBJ2-3, with D possibly TRBD2 on 5 matching bases. Germline V gene lookup returns CDR1 MDHEN and CDR2 SYDVKM. The V gene lost 6 bases and the J gene lost 6 bases, with 10 bases spanning the gap. The CDR3 is 12 amino acids.